The clone carrying this T cell receptor (beta chain) has only one observation. The CDR3 length is 12 residues. Germline values: CDR1 MNHEY, CDR2 SMNVEV (reference sequence). With V trimmed by 6 bases and J by 7 bases, 2 bases remained unmatched. The data belong to a study of blood T cell repertoires in COVID-19. Background on the study: Sources were T cells, B-cell-depleted T cells, or PBMCs; the material itself was cDNA or gDNA.

Original methodology: Reference gene primer amplification in the assay estimated nucleated cell counts. Clones were read by immunoSEQ multiplex PCR, and TCRdb kept only the in-frame ones, dropping some. Clone size and the V and J calls come from that table; the DNA yielded D and trimming. The sample has about 250,000 clones, 70% to 90% seen once. Seattle cases were enrolled at active infection and followed longitudinally. The clonotype comes from a human donor with COVID-19, enrolled during active disease. The donor label of this sample is uncertain. The chain is built from TRBV27 and TRBJ1-2, with 10 bases fitting TRBD1. Input material: peripheral blood. CDR3 protein: CASRWTGGGYTF. The CDR3 DNA sequence: TGTGCCAGCAGGTGGACAGGGGGTGGCTACACCTTC.